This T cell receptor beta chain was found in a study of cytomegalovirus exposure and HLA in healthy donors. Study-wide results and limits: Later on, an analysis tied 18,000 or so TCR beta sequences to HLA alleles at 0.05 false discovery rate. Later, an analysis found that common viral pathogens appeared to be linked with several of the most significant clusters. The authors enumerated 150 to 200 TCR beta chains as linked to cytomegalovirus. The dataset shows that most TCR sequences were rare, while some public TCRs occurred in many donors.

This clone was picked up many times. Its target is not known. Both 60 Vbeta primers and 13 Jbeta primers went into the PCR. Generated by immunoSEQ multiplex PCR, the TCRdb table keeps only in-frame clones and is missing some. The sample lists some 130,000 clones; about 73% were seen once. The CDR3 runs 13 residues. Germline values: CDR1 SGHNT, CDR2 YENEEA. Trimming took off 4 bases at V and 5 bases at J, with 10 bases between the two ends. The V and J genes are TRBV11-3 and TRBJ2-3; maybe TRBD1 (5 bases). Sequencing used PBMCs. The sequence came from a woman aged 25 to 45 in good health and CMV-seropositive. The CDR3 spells CASSSGQGDTQYF. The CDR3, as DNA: TGTGCCAGCAGCTCCGGTCAGGGAGATACGCAGTATTTT.